These 17 T cell receptor beta chains were sequenced from one sample in a study of cytomegalovirus exposure and HLA in healthy donors. The method was immunoSEQ multiplex PCR; TCRdb's version includes in-frame clones alone and lacks a portion of them. Here the sample spans some 170,000 clones, over 85% being singletons. Sequencing was carried out using PBMCs. These receptors came from a woman younger than 30 in good health and CMV-seropositive.

The CDR3 bases are TGTGCCAGCAGCTTAGTTGCAGGGGGCGACGCTTTCTTT. Its protein is CASSLVAGGDAFF. The V gene is TRBV11-2, the J gene TRBJ1-1; 8 bases are a match to TRBD1. V shed 1 base and J 11 bases; nucleotides not matched to a gene: 6. Germline CDR1 is SGHAT and CDR2 is FQNNGV. This CDR3 is 13 amino acids long.

This clone was detected a few times. The V and J genes are TRBV7-2 and TRBJ1-2; possibly TRBD1 for D (5 bases). Germline CDR1 and CDR2: SGHTA and FQGNSA. This CDR3 region has 13 residues. The ends were cut back, 5 bases at V and 1 base at J, with 8 bases in the middle. The CDR3, as DNA: TGTGCCAGCAGCCACGACAGTAACTATGGCTACACCTTC. This encodes CASSHDSNYGYTF.

The chain carries TRBV9 and TRBJ1-1; no clear D. This CDR3 is built from 15 residues. CDR1 and CDR2 from the germline V gene are SGDLS and YYNGEE. The V and J ends lost 4 bases and 1 base respectively, with 14 bases between them. Here the CDR3 DNA reads TGTGCCAGCAGCCTTAGTTGGAGCCAGAACACTGAAGCTTTCTTT. Translated: CASSLSWSQNTEAFF.

With regard to this clone: The junction shows a germline mismatch at one end, possibly a read error. The chain recombines TRBV5-1 with TRBJ1-2; the match to TRBD1 covers 8 bases. CDR1 and CDR2 (germline): SGHRS, YFSETQ. CDR3 length equals 15 residues. DNA for the CDR3: TGCGCCAGCAGATTGGCAGGGGGCCGCAACTATGGCTACACCTTC. Translating it yields CASRLAGGRNYGYTF.

J is TRBJ1-1 and V is TRBV19; 9 positions match TRBD1. The CDR3 consists of 14 residues. Germline V gives CDR1 LNHDA, CDR2 SQIVND (reference sequence). The J segment lost 3 bases and the V segment lost 4 bases, leaving 3 bases of the junction unmatched. The CDR3 DNA reads as TGTGCCAGTAGTACACAGGGGGCCTACACTGAAGCTTTCTTT. As protein: CASSTQGAYTEAFF.

The rearrangement joins TRBV2 to TRBJ2-5, with TRBD2 matching over 10 bases. The J segment lost 3 bases and the V segment lost 5 bases, leaving 3 bases of the junction unmatched. This CDR3 is 14 amino acids long. The V gene's germline CDR1 is SNHLY and CDR2 FYNNEI. The CDR3 DNA is TGTGCCAGCAGTCGGACTAGCGGCAAAGAGACCCAGTACTTC. The encoded protein is CASSRTSGKETQYF.

This sequence joins TRBV30 and TRBJ2-1; no reliable D call. Trimming removed 2 bases at V and 7 bases at J, with 6 bases between. Germline CDR1 is GTSNPN and CDR2 is SVGIG (reference sequence). The CDR3 has 11 amino acids. In DNA, the CDR3 is TGTGCCTGGAGTCCTAAGAATGAGCAGTTCTTC. Translation gives CAWSPKNEQFF.

V usage is TRBV30 and J usage is TRBJ2-1; D is unresolved. The V and J ends lost 2 bases and 3 bases respectively, with 5 bases between them. Germline V gene data show CDR1 as GTSNPN and CDR2 as SVGIG (reference sequence). The CDR3 length is 12 residues. For the CDR3, the DNA is TGTGCCTGGAGTTCGAGCTACAATGAGCAGTTCTTC. This gives the protein CAWSSSYNEQFF. Full variable domain (outside the CDR3, taken from reference TRBV30 and TRBJ2-1): SQTIHQWPATLVQPVGSPLSLECTVEGTSNPNLYWYRQAAGRGLQLLFYSVGIGQISSEVPQNLSASRPQDRQFILSSKKLLLSDSGFYLCAWSSSYNEQFFGPGTRLTVL.

This clone showed up just once. The genes are TRBV5-1 and TRBJ1-1, with 9 bases identical to TRBD1. CDR3 size: 15 residues. From germline, CDR1 is SGHRS and CDR2 YFSETQ. The trim removed 1 base at V and 0 bases at J, leaving 1 base unmatched. CDR3 protein: CASSLWDRVNTEAFF. The CDR3 nucleotides read TGCGCCAGCAGCTTGTGGGACAGGGTGAACACTGAAGCTTTCTTT. Based on the CDR3 plus reference TRBV5-1 and TRBJ1-1, the full variable domain is KAGVTQTPRYLIKTRGQQVTLSCSPISGHRSVSWYQQTPGQGLQFLFEYFSETQRNKGNFPGRFSGRQFSNSRSEMNVSTLELGDSALYLCASSLWDRVNTEAFFGQGTRLTVV.

The chain combines TRBV30 with TRBJ2-7, with D possibly being TRBD1 (5 bases). Trimming pared 3 bases from V and 2 bases from J, leaving 17 bases between. The CDR3 covers 15 residues. Germline CDR1 and CDR2: GTSNPN and SVGIG (reference sequence). The CDR3 loop reads CAWSPLQGLTYEQYF. CDR3 nucleotides: TGTGCCTGGAGCCCCCTCCAGGGCCTTACCTACGAGCAGTACTTC.

This chain connects TRBV6-6 to TRBJ1-1; D is possibly TRBD1 (5 bases). Trimming pared 6 bases from V and 1 base from J, leaving 9 bases between. In germline, CDR1 is MNHNY, CDR2 SVGAGI (reference sequence). This CDR3 comprises 13 residues. The DNA of the CDR3 is TGTGCCAGCAGCCGACAGTCGAACACTGAAGCTTTCTTT. This translates into CASSRQSNTEAFF.

J is TRBJ1-4 and V is TRBV6-6; TRBD1 matches 10 bases. Germline assignment: CDR1 MNHNY and CDR2 SVGAGI (reference sequence). The CDR3 sequence is 16 residues long. V was pared by 7 bases and J by 8 bases, with 13 bases of the junction left unmatched. The CDR3 protein is CASTRTGGAVGEKLFF. The CDR3 DNA follows: TGTGCCAGCACCCGGACAGGGGGTGCCGTTGGAGAAAAACTGTTTTTT.

This chain joins TRBV18 and TRBJ2-3, with 9 nucleotides matching TRBD1. The V segment lost 3 bases and the J segment 3 bases; nucleotides outside the gene matches: 7. The CDR3 loop spans 16 amino acids. Germline CDR1 reads KGHSH; CDR2 reads LQKENI. The CDR3 protein is CASSPFRQGGTDTQYF. The CDR3 DNA sequence: TGTGCCAGCTCACCTTTTCGACAGGGGGGGACAGATACGCAGTATTTT. Full variable domain (rest looked up from reference TRBV18 and TRBJ2-3): NAGVMQNPRHLVRRRGQEARLRCSPMKGHSHVYWYRQLPEEGLKFMVYLQKENIIDESGMPKERFSAEFPKEGPSILRIQQVVRGDSAAYFCASSPFRQGGTDTQYFGPGTRLTVL.

The chain recombines TRBV11-3 with TRBJ1-1; the D gene is possibly TRBD1 (5 bases). Germline V CDR1 and CDR2: SGHNT, YENEEA. V lost 1 base and J lost 2, with 8 bases in between. The CDR3 loop spans 14 amino acids. CDR3 sequence reads: CASSLGQLNTEAFF. The CDR3 bases are TGTGCCAGCAGCTTAGGACAGCTAAACACTGAAGCTTTCTTT.

CDR3 sequence reads: CASSFIGGDEQYF. The CDR3 coding sequence is TGTGCCAGCAGCTTTATCGGGGGGGACGAGCAGTACTTC. The V call is TRBV11-3, the J call TRBJ2-7; 8 bases are shared with TRBD2. V was pared by 3 bases and J by 5 bases, with 3 bases of the junction left unmatched. Per the germline V gene, CDR1 is SGHNT and CDR2 is YENEEA. CDR3 size: 13 residues.

This chain uses TRBV18 with TRBJ2-3, with TRBD2 as a possible D gene (6 bases). The ends were cut back, 0 bases at V and 4 bases at J, with 8 bases in the middle. CDR3 size: 14 residues. Germline lookup yields CDR1 KGHSH and CDR2 LQKENI. CDR3 nucleotide sequence: TGTGCCAGCTCACCACCTGGGGAGGCAGATACGCAGTATTTT. Its translation is CASSPPGEADTQYF.

V gene TRBV6-1 combines with J gene TRBJ2-7; 7 bases agree with TRBD2. Germline V gene sequence: CDR1 MNHNS, CDR2 SASEGT. The CDR3 spans 15 residues. The V gene end was trimmed by 3 bases and the J gene end by 4 bases; junction bases not matched to a gene: 9. The CDR3, as DNA: TGTGCCAGCAGTGATGTAAGCGGGAATCCTTACGAGCAGTACTTC. This gives the protein CASSDVSGNPYEQYF.